This T cell receptor (beta chain) was profiled in a study of blood T cell repertoires in COVID-19 (TCRdb year 2020). Background on the whole study: The collaborator samples originated in the United States, Italy and Spain and spanned the acute and convalescent phases of COVID-19. A de-identified subject ID, COVID-19 status, age in years and sex were almost always included in the sample metadata. Where available, HLA class I and class II types were obtained from metadata supplied by the sample provider rather than from assay-based typing. Subjects who had been exposed to COVID-19, were actively infected with it, or had recovered from it provided the deeply sampled blood TCRbeta repertoires that made up the dataset. The samples were drawn from two sources: the first 160 participants of the ongoing ImmuneRACE study, and about 1,300 subjects contributed by 6 global collaborators. A freely available public database, intended as a resource for researchers studying the immune response to SARS-CoV-2, is where the repertoires were released. The material from the prospective study consisted of cDNA or gDNA derived from T cells, B-cell-depleted T cells, or PBMCs. Findings and caveats that apply to the study as a whole: Clinical and demographic metadata were provided uncurated, with the amount varying by source and participant.

Worth noting for this clone: Its antigen is currently not known. Nothing much larger sits one base from this clone, and base qualities are not available.

The collaborating institutions used their own protocols to collect whole blood in K2EDTA tubes. Collaborator samples were shipped for TCRbeta analysis as frozen whole blood, isolated PBMCs, or DNA extracted from either sample type. CDR1 SGHAT and CDR2 FQNNGV are derived from the germline V gene. The CDR3 sequence holds 14 residues, the cysteine and phenylalanine included. Only the CDR3 portion is preserved as DNA: 42 bases, with reading frame beginning at the first base. V drops 4 bases and J drops 9 bases, leaving 19 bases in between. TCRbeta CDR3 regions were amplified from genomic DNA by means of the immunoSEQ Assay, a bias-controlled multiplex PCR. The paper's processing steps were these. Within the assay, amplification of reference gene primers was used to estimate how many nucleated cells each sample contained. To quantify the absolute abundance of each unique TCRbeta CDR3 rearrangement, sequence reads were collapsed and filtered. Productive Simpson clonality was computed per sample as the square root of Simpson's diversity index over productive rearrangements. The table was pulled from immuneACCESS by TCRdb, which kept in-frame rearrangements only. Such tables lose some clones; where checked, under half of the loss comes from unresolved V genes, and the rest has no known cause. The V and J calls and clone size come from that table; D and trimming were worked out from the DNA. The table for this sample lists approximately 200,000 clones; 86% of them were counted only once. The top ten clones comprise roughly 2.9% of the sample.

The origin of this receptor is a woman aged 25 to 39 with active or convalescent COVID-19. Here the chain combines TRBV11-2 and TRBJ2-7, with a weak D call of TRBD2 (6 bases match). The sample was peripheral blood. For the CDR3, the sequence is CASSSPGGAEAQYF. The nucleotides are TGTGCCAGCAGCTCCCCCGGAGGGGCGGAGGCGCAGTACTTC.